These 19 T cell receptor beta chains came from one sample sequenced in a study of persistence of HIV-infected CD4 T cells. No cognate antigen is known for these TCRs. The stimulus was an HIV-1 Gag 15-mer peptide pool, 1 ug/peptide/mL. Sorted nonresponding memory CD4+ T cells were CD40L-negative, CD69-negative, CD45RO-high. The libraries were made with immunoSEQ version 4 in survey mode. Assay: immunoSEQ multiplex PCR; the TCRdb copy retains only in-frame clones and omits some. The sample holds 30,000 to 45,000 clones; approximately 81% are singletons and the top ten take 5.4%. The sample here was cultured CD4+ T cells from PBMCs, taken from a patient who received antiretroviral therapy. Receptors originate from an adult with HIV. The donor label of this sample is uncertain.

The CDR3 spells CASSPVGPGGNTEAFF. In DNA form, the CDR3 reads TGTGCCAGCTCACCCGTGGGCCCAGGGGGGAACACTGAAGCTTTCTTT. The V gene is TRBV18, the J gene TRBJ1-1, with TRBD1 matching 7 bases. The V gene end was trimmed by 3 bases and the J gene end by 1 base; junction bases not matched to a gene: 8. The CDR3 runs 16 residues. Germline V lookup: CDR1 KGHSH, CDR2 LQKENI.

This rearrangement joins TRBV5-1 to TRBJ2-7; 11 bases fit TRBD1. J lost 5 bases, V lost 0 bases, and 1 base had no gene match. Per germline, CDR1 SGHRS and CDR2 YFSETQ. This CDR3 is 14 amino acids long. CDR3 DNA: TGCGCCAGCAGCTTGGGGGACAGGGGGGACGAGCAGTACTTC. Protein: CASSLGDRGDEQYF.

The chain has TRBV27 and TRBJ2-7, with TRBD1 identical over 7 bases. Germline V gene data show CDR1 as MNHEY and CDR2 as SMNVEV (reference sequence). This CDR3 spans 14 amino acids. The trim removed 5 bases at V and 5 bases at J, leaving 9 bases unmatched. CDR3 coding DNA: TGTGCCAGCAGTCCAGAGGGGGCGCTCCACGAGCAGTACTTC. This encodes CASSPEGALHEQYF.

The J gene is TRBJ1-5, the V gene TRBV6-5; 7 bases map to TRBD1. The V gene end was trimmed by 5 bases and the J gene end by 7 bases; junction bases not matched to a gene: 8. This CDR3 is built from 14 residues. CDR1 is MNHEY and CDR2 is SVGAGI in the germline V gene. The CDR3 DNA follows: TGTGCCAGCAGTCAGGGGGGCCCTACCCAGCCCCAGCATTTT. This sequence encodes CASSQGGPTQPQHF.

In this sample, this clone turned up a few times. CDR3 sequence: CSACSNTEAFF. In nucleotides, the CDR3 is TGCAGTGCTTGCTCGAACACTGAAGCTTTCTTT. The rearrangement links TRBV20-1 to TRBJ1-1; D not certain. The CDR3 is 11 residues long. Trimming left V 5 bases short and J 1 base short, with 5 bases between. Germline CDR1 reads DFQATT; CDR2 reads SNEGSKA (reference sequence).

The J gene is TRBJ1-2, the V gene TRBV5-1; 7 bases are a match to TRBD1. Trimming at V came to 3 bases and at J to 7 bases, leaving 9 bases not matched to a gene. CDR1 is SGHRS, CDR2 YFSETQ, per germline. The CDR3 spans 14 residues. The DNA of the CDR3 is TGCGCCAGCAGCTCGGAAGGGACAGCAGGTGGCTACACCTTC. Translation: CASSSEGTAGGYTF.

The chain has TRBV18 and TRBJ2-7; perhaps TRBD2 as D (5 bases). Germline-derived CDR1 and CDR2 are KGHSH and LQKENI. The ends were cut back, 6 bases at V and 0 bases at J, with 15 bases in the middle. This CDR3 region has 15 residues. Written as DNA, the CDR3 is TGTGCCAGCTCTCCGCTTGCAGCGGACTCCTACGAGCAGTACTTC. Translation gives CASSPLAADSYEQYF.

This clone was counted once. CDR3 sequence (DNA): TGTGCCAGCAGTTTCCTGGGGGCGGGGGGCGCAGATGAAAAACTGTTTTTT. As protein: CASSFLGAGGADEKLFF. The genes are TRBV27 and TRBJ1-4; D possibly corresponds to TRBD1 (6 bases). Per the germline V gene, CDR1 is MNHEY and CDR2 is SMNVEV (reference sequence). Between the trimmed V and J ends, which lost 3 bases and 6 bases, there was a span of 20 bases. The CDR3 runs 17 residues.

The genes are TRBV28 and TRBJ2-4, with 7 bases matching TRBD1. The CDR3 is 15 residues long. The V gene end was trimmed by 6 bases and the J gene end by 3 bases; junction bases not matched to a gene: 8. Germline assignment: CDR1 MDHEN and CDR2 SYDVKM. The CDR3 nucleotides read TGTGCCAGCAGGACTTTACAGGGGTTCAAAAACATTCAGTACTTC. It is translated as CASRTLQGFKNIQYF.

V gene TRBV12-3 or TRBV12-4 combines with J gene TRBJ1-1; D is unclear. The CDR3 covers 12 residues. The germline V and J ends were trimmed by 3 bases and 5 bases, with 7 bases remaining between them. CDR3 in DNA: TGTGCCAGCAGTTTTCGGGGAACTGAAGCTTTCTTT. Encoded protein: CASSFRGTEAFF.

The chain joins TRBV11-3 to TRBJ2-2; the match to TRBD1 covers 7 bases. The CDR3 is 16 amino acids. Germline loops: CDR1 SGHNT, CDR2 YENEEA. Trimming took 5 bases from V and 4 from J; bases not matched to a gene: 10. CDR3 coding DNA: TGTGCCAGCAGCATGCACAGGGGTAAGAGCACCGGGGAGCTGTTTTTT. Its translation is CASSMHRGKSTGELFF. The full variable domain, completed using reference TRBV11-3 and TRBJ2-2, is EAGVVQSPRYKIIEKKQPVAFWCNPISGHNTLYWYLQNLGQGPELLIRYENEEAVDDSQLPKDRFSAERLKGVDSTLKIQPAELGDSAVYLCASSMHRGKSTGELFFGEGSRLTVL.

The chain carries TRBV5-1 and TRBJ2-7; TRBD1 matches 9 bases. Germline CDR1 is SGHRS and CDR2 is YFSETQ. V gave up 2 bases and J gave up 5 bases; unmatched junction bases: 8. The CDR3 spans 15 residues. The CDR3 nucleotides read TGCGCCAGCAGCTTAGGGACAGGGAAGATCAACGAGCAGTACTTC. As protein: CASSLGTGKINEQYF.

The CDR3 DNA reads TGTGCCAGCAGTGAAGTCGCGCGACAGGGTGCGGGCTACACCTTC. Encoded protein: CASSEVARQGAGYTF. This rearrangement joins TRBV6-4 to TRBJ1-2; 7 bases fit TRBD1. Germline CDR1 and CDR2: MRHNA and SNTAGT. After removal of 3 bases from V and 8 bases from J, the junction contained 12 bases not matched to a gene. This CDR3 has 15 residues.

The chain uses TRBV7-3 and TRBJ2-2; perhaps D is TRBD1 or TRBD2 (6 bases each). Germline V CDR1 and CDR2: SGHTA, FQGTGA. V lost 0 bases, J lost 1 base, and 12 bases lay in between. The CDR3 is made up of 17 amino acids. The CDR3: CASSLTSGGGNTGELFF. In DNA, the CDR3 is TGTGCCAGCAGCTTAACCTCCGGGGGCGGGAACACCGGGGAGCTGTTTTTT. Combining the CDR3 with reference TRBV7-3 and TRBJ2-2 gives the whole variable domain GAGVSQTPSNKVTEKGKYVELRCDPISGHTALYWYRQSLGQGPEFLIYFQGTGAADDSGLPNDRFFAVRPEGSVSTLKIQRTERGDSAVYLCASSLTSGGGNTGELFFGEGSRLTVL.

This clone was seen only once. V usage is TRBV27 and J usage is TRBJ1-1; D uncertain. In germline, CDR1 is MNHEY, CDR2 SMNVEV (reference sequence). Between the trimmed V and J ends, which lost 6 bases and 1 base, there was a span of 15 bases. The CDR3 has 15 residues. This CDR3 reads CASRLRPLGNTEAFF. CDR3 coding DNA: TGTGCCAGCAGACTCAGACCCTTGGGGAACACTGAAGCTTTCTTT.

The genes are TRBV12-3 or TRBV12-4 and TRBJ1-2; D is uncertain. There are 11 residues in the CDR3. The ends were cut back, 5 bases at V and 4 bases at J, with 5 bases in the middle. This CDR3 is CASSNFYGYTF. The CDR3 nucleotides are TGTGCCAGCAGTAACTTCTATGGCTACACCTTC.

CDR3 nucleotide sequence: TGTGCCAGCAGTCCTATGACTAGCGGGGGGGCTTTGGGTGAGCAGTTCTTC. This codes for CASSPMTSGGALGEQFF. The rearrangement uses TRBV25-1 and TRBJ2-1, with TRBD2 matching over 14 bases. The germline V gene encodes CDR1 MGHDK and CDR2 SYGVNS. Germline trimming cut 5 bases from V and 9 bases from J; bases unmatched to any gene: 12. The CDR3 loop spans 17 amino acids.

This clone was detected only a few times. The V and J genes are TRBV2 and TRBJ1-5; no clear D gene. The V gene lost 2 bases and the J gene lost 5 bases, with 7 bases spanning the gap. This CDR3 comprises 13 residues. Per germline, CDR1 SNHLY and CDR2 FYNNEI. The CDR3 protein is CASSESGYQPQHF. In nucleotides, the CDR3 is TGTGCCAGCAGTGAATCGGGCTATCAGCCCCAGCATTTT.

This clone was seen only once. Other nucleotide sequences from this sample produce the same CDR3. This chain links TRBV5-1 with TRBJ2-4; TRBD1 aligns across 10 bases. The CDR3 spans 15 residues. J lost 8 bases, V lost 3 bases, and 8 bases had no gene match. The germline V gene has CDR1 SGHRS and CDR2 YFSETQ. CDR3 amino acids: CASSSTGGGLDIQYF. CDR3 in DNA: TGCGCCAGCAGCTCGACAGGGGGCGGGTTGGACATTCAGTACTTC.